The count of the clone carrying this TCR beta chain is one. Authors' data handling: From reference gene primer amplification, estimates of nucleated cell counts were derived. The data were produced by immunoSEQ multiplex PCR, yet TCRdb's version contains in-frame clones alone and is incomplete. From that table come the V and J calls and clone size; the DNA was used to work out D and trimming. Of approximately 70,000 clones in the sample, 85% to 90% were seen once. The data were taken from a study of blood T cell repertoires in COVID-19. For the study at large: COVID-19 samples from acute and convalescent phases originated in the United States, Italy and Spain. Nucleic acid was either cDNA or gDNA, and it came from T cells, B-cell-depleted T cells, or PBMCs.

The CDR3 has 15 amino acids. The germline V gene has CDR1 MDHEN and CDR2 SYDVKM. V shed 6 bases, J shed 4 bases, and the junction held 8 bases outside the gene matches. This chain joins TRBV28 and TRBJ1-4; 7 bases fit TRBD1. The specimen was peripheral blood. The TCR sequence derives from a woman of 80 years or more with active COVID-19. The CDR3 nucleotides are TGTGCCAGCAGGGCGACAGGGAACTATAATGAAAAACTGTTTTTT. It is translated as CASRATGNYNEKLFF.